This record concerns one T cell receptor beta chain sequence. This sample stems from a study of T cells in Graves' hyperthyroidism and ophthalmopathy. Researchers amplified the TCR beta CDR3 regions from RNA transcripts. Researchers ran a first-round RT-PCR on the TCR CDR3 using the HTBI primer set. TCRdb processed the multiplex PCR reads anew with MiXCR; each CDR3 protein has one entry. The sample contains 250,000 to 400,000 distinct CDR3 sequences, approximately 14% of which appear only once. Germline values: CDR1 DFQATT, CDR2 SNEGSKA (reference sequence). The CDR3 runs 16 residues. Trimming pared 5 bases from V and 10 bases from J, leaving 27 bases between.

The sequenced material came from blood. This TCR derives from a middle-aged woman with Graves' ophthalmopathy. V is TRBV20-1 and J is TRBJ2-1, with D tentatively TRBD1 or TRBD2 (5 bases each). The CDR3 region is CSARADLKYRSGEQFF. CDR3 DNA sequence: TGCAGTGCTCGAGCGGACTTGAAGTATAGATCAGGGGAGCAGTTCTTC.